This entry describes one T cell receptor beta chain. This sample was taken from a study of blood T cell repertoires in COVID-19. TCRdb's copy holds only in-frame clones and misses some; the assay was immunoSEQ multiplex PCR. Of nearly 350,000 clones listed, about 90% were seen once; the top ten hold roughly 1%. The CDR3 extends over 16 amino acids. The germline gives CDR1 SGHNT, CDR2 YYREEE (reference sequence). V dropped 0 bases and J dropped 5 bases, with 14 bases sitting between them. The sequenced sample consisted of PBMCs or T cells enriched from blood (not recorded which). The receptor was derived from a woman in her 30s who had recovered from COVID-19. This chain connects TRBV5-4 to TRBJ2-2; a weak D match, TRBD2 (6 bases). CDR3 in amino acids: CASSLGGTSNTGELFF. The CDR3 region has the DNA TGTGCCAGCAGCTTGGGGGGGACTTCAAATACCGGGGAGCTGTTTTTT.